This T cell receptor beta chain originates from a study of T cell responses to AZD1222 COVID-19 vaccine (dated by TCRdb to 2020 to 2022). Regarding the study in general: Because spike-specific TCR depth and breadth did not differ between the two schedules, AZD1222 recipients who got a second dose at roughly 4 weeks were pooled with those who got a second dose at roughly 12 weeks. TCR sequencing was performed for more than 230 trial participants, of whom roughly 200 were given two doses of AZD1222 and around 25 were given two doses of MenACWY control vaccine. Trial participants were enrolled by age into 18-55, 56-69 and 70-plus year subgroups, with roughly 150, 30 and 60 TCR-sequenced participants respectively.

Points on this clone: The clone's antigen remains unknown. No clone much larger than this one lies a single base away; base qualities are absent.

Trimming removed 7 bases from V and 10 bases from J; the gene matches leave 14 bases unexplained. The CDR3, cysteine through phenylalanine, is 16 amino acids long. The sequence is cut down to CDR3 DNA, 48 bases in frame from base 1. The germline V gene (reference sequence) gives CDR1 as MNHEY and CDR2 as SMNVEV. Study-wide conclusions, independent of this receptor: Participants were mostly white British, with more females than males. The authors suggested clonal diversity may have been underestimated. The whole spike protein was spanned by vaccine-associated CD4 TCRs, and dominant responses were seen in regions 160-218 and 743-854. The 56-69-year group was small, and its depth increase did not reach significance, likely because of low power. After two AZD1222 doses, spike-specific TCR breadth and depth were significantly higher than at day 0 and than in MenACWY recipients. Reportedly, almost half of the unique spike-specific TCRs recognized epitopes lying outside the regions that are mutated in the B.1.351 and B.1.1.7 variants. Because no day 14 peak-response samples were available, repertoires were characterized only after the peak T cell response. Conclusions about previously exposed vaccinees were limited because only six AZD1222 recipients were SARS-CoV-2 seropositive at baseline.

The time point label, read with the paper, signifies: baseline before first vaccination. Vaccinee samples were obtained from the UK trials COV001 and COV002, which included a single-blind randomized controlled phase 2/3 trial of AZD1222 (ChAdOx1 nCoV-19) in healthy adults. For TCRbeta chain sequencing, PBMC samples were collected from trial participants at day 0 and at day 28 after the second dose. The CDR3 regions of human TCRbeta chains were analyzed by immunosequencing. Per the original workflow: Repertoire TCRs were checked for matches against a reference library of SARS-CoV-2-specific TCRs that had been generated using the MIRA antigen-specificity platform. Breadth meant the fraction of unique TCRs that were SARS-CoV-2-associated, whereas depth meant the fraction of total T cells that were SARS-CoV-2-associated. Using the MIRA data, each spike-specific TCR was mapped to the spike region that the TCR reacts to and placed in a CD4 or CD8 class. Log10-transformed breadth and depth values were compared by one-way ANOVA with Sidak's multiple comparisons tests. Entries here come from immuneACCESS through TCRdb and include only in-frame sequences with V and J called. Some clones fail to appear in such tables; in the studies checked, an unresolved V gene covers under half of the shortfall, and the cause of the remainder is unknown. V, J and clone size were drawn from that table, and D and trimming were deduced from the DNA. Across this sample there are 130,000 to 150,000 clones, with around 90% seen only once. The ten largest clones represent 1.4% of the sample.

This chain is built from TRBV27 and TRBJ1-6, and 9 bases in between align with TRBD1. The specimen comprised peripheral blood, sampled on day 0 of AZD1222 vaccination. The source is an adult in good health. The CDR3 reads CASTPGDRVGRSPLHF. Here is the DNA: TGTGCCAGCACTCCTGGGGACAGGGTGGGAAGGTCACCCCTCCACTTT.